This TCR beta chain was sequenced in a study of control samples from healthy donors and cancer patients. Repertoires were generated with immunoSEQ multiplex PCR, while TCRdb's copy carries only in-frame clones and drops some. The sample includes roughly 120,000 clones, 85% to 90% seen only once; the top ten take under 2.5%. The CDR3 has 15 residues. CDR1 SGHTA and CDR2 FQGTGA come from the germline V gene. The V and J ends lost 4 bases and 2 bases respectively, with 13 bases between them. This chain joins TRBV7-3 and TRBJ2-3; D may correspond to TRBD1 or TRBD2 (5 bases each). This sequence originates from a woman aged 70 to 79 in good health. The sequenced sample consisted of blood. The CDR3 DNA is TGTGCCAGCAGCTATGGGGCGGGCTTCACAGATACGCAGTATTTT. This gives the protein CASSYGAGFTDTQYF.